This T cell receptor (beta chain) was captured by sequencing in a study of T-cell reconstitution after alpha-beta-depleted transplantation in children. Unique molecular identifiers were used to barcode this TCRbeta library. Using its own MiXCR run on the PCR reads, TCRdb lists one record per CDR3 protein. Seen here are approximately 400,000 distinct CDR3 sequences, approximately 11% observed once, and the top ten hold 5% to 6.5%. This clonotype has a handful of counts. The germline CDR1 and CDR2 sequences are MGHRA and YSYEKL. V was pared by 1 base and J by 6 bases, with 7 bases of the junction left unmatched. This CDR3 region has 16 residues.

The sequence derives from a human donor who donated a stem cell graft to a child with acute myeloid leukemia. The V and J genes are TRBV4-1 and TRBJ2-2; 8 bases match TRBD1. Source: PBMCs from the stem cell graft donor, taken from the stem cell graft. The CDR3 sequence: CASSQGAGGIPGELFF. The CDR3 nucleotides read TGCGCCAGCAGCCAAGGGGCAGGGGGCATTCCCGGGGAGCTGTTTTTT.